Described below is a single T cell receptor (beta chain) sequence and its context. The Seattle site enrolled patients during active infection and followed them longitudinally. Profiled with immunoSEQ multiplex PCR; TCRdb holds only in-frame clones, not every one. The table shows tens of thousands of clones, with around 91% occurring only once. Germline assignment: CDR1 SGHDT and CDR2 YYEEEE. V dropped 2 bases and J dropped 6 bases, with 18 bases sitting between them. There are 16 residues in the CDR3. The record originates from a study of blood T cell repertoires in COVID-19. Study context: In each case, the material was cDNA or gDNA derived from T cells, B-cell-depleted T cells, or PBMCs.

The sequenced sample consisted of peripheral blood. This clonotype originated in a man between 50 and 59 years old with COVID-19, enrolled during active disease. V is TRBV5-6 and J is TRBJ2-1; perhaps TRBD2 as D (6 bases). CDR3 protein: CASSLSGLQTRNEQFF. The CDR3 region has the DNA TGTGCCAGCAGCTTATCGGGACTCCAGACTCGCAATGAGCAGTTCTTC.